These 30 T cell receptor beta chains were sequenced from one sample in a study of identical twins. In TCRdb, the 5' RACE reads were re-called with MiXCR into one record per CDR3 protein. The sample includes 200,000 to 250,000 distinct CDR3 sequences, under 8.5% of them seen just once. These same records also appear under a second study, on T cells expressing NK-cell markers.

The specimen was CD8+ T cells sorted from blood. The receptors were gathered from a woman under 30 in good health.

There are a few counts of this clonotype. The chain uses TRBV7-3 and TRBJ2-1; D perhaps matches TRBD2 (7 bases). This CDR3 has 16 residues. Between the trimmed V and J ends, which lost 2 bases and 8 bases, there was a span of 19 bases. Germline lookup yields CDR1 SGHTA and CDR2 FQGTGA. The CDR3 is CASSLGWGGATDEQFF. In DNA, the CDR3 is TGTGCCAGCAGCTTAGGATGGGGGGGGGCCACGGATGAGCAGTTCTTC.

This clonotype was observed at least ten times. The chain uses TRBV9 and TRBJ1-5; no definite D call. CDR1 SGDLS and CDR2 YYNGEE come from the germline V gene. V lost 0 bases and J 0 bases, leaving 7 bases between the germline ends. There are 15 residues in the CDR3. Here the CDR3 DNA reads TGTGCCAGCAGCGTAGGCCCCCTTAGCAATCAGCCCCAGCATTTT. It encodes CASSVGPLSNQPQHF.

In its sample, this clonotype was seen a few times. The V and J genes are TRBV29-1 and TRBJ2-7; weak D call: TRBD1 (5 bases). Germline CDR1 SQVTM, CDR2 ANQGSEA. This CDR3 region has 12 residues. V was shortened by 7 bases and J by 1 base, with 11 bases between the two germline ends. The CDR3 region has the DNA TGCAGCGCGGACCAGGGATCCTACGAGCAGTACTTC. Translation gives CSADQGSYEQYF.

The chain is built from TRBV6-5 and TRBJ2-6; 8 nucleotides agree with TRBD1. J was trimmed by 4 bases and V by 0 bases; bases with no gene match: 8. This CDR3 is built from 18 residues. The germline gives CDR1 MNHEY, CDR2 SVGAGI. The CDR3: CASSYSAGGTSGANVLTF. CDR3 sequence (DNA): TGTGCCAGCAGTTACTCGGCAGGGGGCACTTCGGGGGCCAACGTCCTGACTTTC.

The rearrangement links TRBV5-6 to TRBJ2-1, with TRBD1 matching over 7 bases. CDR3 length: 13 amino acids. V dropped 3 bases and J dropped 4; count of bases not matched to a gene: 1. Germline V gene lookup returns CDR1 SGHDT and CDR2 YYEEEE. The CDR3 sequence: CASSWGQYNEQFF. The CDR3 region has the DNA TGTGCCAGCAGCTGGGGACAGTACAATGAGCAGTTCTTC.

In this sample, this clonotype turned up a few times. The V call is TRBV27, the J call TRBJ2-7; 7 nucleotides align to TRBD1. CDR1 and CDR2 (germline): MNHEY, SMNVEV (reference sequence). The CDR3 length is 14 residues. V lost 4 bases to trimming and J lost 2 bases; unmatched junction nucleotides: 5. The CDR3 nucleotides are TGTGCCAGCAGTTCCCCCGGGACAGCCTACGAGCAGTACTTC. Encoded protein: CASSSPGTAYEQYF.

The table lists this clonotype with many counts. The chain uses TRBV7-8 and TRBJ1-1, with D possibly being TRBD1 (5 bases). The CDR3 is 15 amino acids. Germline CDR1 reads SGHVS; CDR2 reads FQNEAQ. With 7 bases removed from V and 3 bases from J, the gap between germline ends came to 18 bases. The CDR3 nucleotides read TGTGCCAGCACCGGGGCGCTGGGGCGAGACACTGAAGCTTTCTTT. It yields the protein CASTGALGRDTEAFF. The full variable domain, completed using reference TRBV7-8 and TRBJ1-1, is GAGVSQSPRYKVAKRGQDVALRCDPISGHVSLFWYQQALGQGPEFLTYFQNEAQLDKSGLPSDRFFAERPEGSVSTLKIQRTQQEDSAVYLCASTGALGRDTEAFFGQGTRLTVV.

This clonotype came up many times. The chain uses TRBV9 and TRBJ2-3; D remains unclear. Trimming took off 0 bases at V and 2 bases at J, with 10 bases between the two ends. Germline values: CDR1 SGDLS, CDR2 YYNGEE. This CDR3 comprises 15 residues. This CDR3 is CASSVGIANTDTQYF. The CDR3 DNA reads as TGTGCCAGCAGCGTAGGTATTGCTAACACAGATACGCAGTATTTT.

This clonotype was seen a handful of times. V usage is TRBV7-9 and J usage is TRBJ2-1; TRBD2 might be the D (6 bases). Trimming cost V 5 bases and J 4 bases, with 18 bases left between them. The CDR3 loop spans 16 amino acids. Per germline, CDR1 SEHNR and CDR2 FQNEAQ (reference sequence). CDR3 residues: CASSVGRRGSYNEQFF. The CDR3 coding sequence is TGTGCCAGCAGCGTAGGCCGGAGGGGATCATACAATGAGCAGTTCTTC.

The rearrangement joins TRBV4-1 to TRBJ1-2; weak D call: TRBD1 (5 bases). CDR3 length: 14 amino acids. Trimming removed 1 base at V and 7 bases at J, with 13 bases between. Per the germline V gene, CDR1 is MGHRA and CDR2 is YSYEKL. Here the CDR3 DNA reads TGCGCCAGCAGCCAAGTCGCAGGGACTCCTGGCTACACCTTC. Residues: CASSQVAGTPGYTF.

The chain is built from TRBV5-5 and TRBJ1-5; 7 bases are a match to TRBD1. The V gene's germline CDR1 is SGHKS and CDR2 YYEKEE (reference sequence). This CDR3 contains 17 residues. V gave up 0 bases and J gave up 3 bases; unmatched junction bases: 9. The CDR3 DNA reads as TGTGCCAGCAGCTTGGGGGGGACAGTCAGACCCAATCAGCCCCAGCATTTT. This translates into CASSLGGTVRPNQPQHF.

The chain carries TRBV6-5 and TRBJ2-3, with D perhaps assigned TRBD1 or TRBD2 (6 bases each). The V end lost 4 bases, the J end lost 4 bases, and 15 bases lay between the germline ends. The CDR3 loop spans 15 amino acids. The germline CDR1 and CDR2 sequences are MNHEY and SVGAGI. CDR3 sequence (DNA): TGTGCCAGCAGTTCCCACTTTCGGGGGCCAGATACGCAGTATTTT. It yields the protein CASSSHFRGPDTQYF.

This clonotype was seen a few times. The chain joins TRBV12-3 or TRBV12-4 to TRBJ2-7, with no clear D. This CDR3 is built from 12 residues. Trimming removed 5 bases from V and 6 bases from J, with 11 bases in between. Written as DNA, the CDR3 is TGTGCCAGCAGTCCATCGTGGGTCGAGCAGTACTTC. Protein: CASSPSWVEQYF.

This clonotype was seen ten or more times. The chain links TRBV11-2 to TRBJ2-7; possible D gene TRBD2, 5 bases. CDR3 length: 15 residues. Germline V gives CDR1 SGHAT, CDR2 FQNNGV. Between the trimmed V and J ends, which lost 4 bases and 2 bases, there was a span of 15 bases. The CDR3, as DNA: TGTGCCAGCAGCTCCGACTACTCAGGAGCCTACGAGCAGTACTTC. Its protein product is CASSSDYSGAYEQYF.

Only a few counts were recorded for this clonotype. V usage is TRBV7-9 and J usage is TRBJ1-6, with a tentative D call TRBD1 (5 bases). This CDR3 contains 16 residues. Germline values: CDR1 SEHNR, CDR2 FQNEAQ (reference sequence). Between the trimmed V and J ends, which lost 2 bases and 9 bases, there was a span of 17 bases. The CDR3 loop reads CASSLFLGPGGSPLHF. CDR3 nucleotide sequence: TGTGCCAGCAGCTTATTTCTAGGCCCGGGGGGTTCACCCCTCCACTTT.

This clonotype was counted a few times. This chain uses TRBV20-1 with TRBJ1-1; 11 bases are a match to TRBD1. The CDR3 has 14 residues. Germline CDR1 is DFQATT and CDR2 is SNEGSKA (reference sequence). The CDR3 nucleotides are TGCAGCGTCCCGGACAGGGGGCGTCGGACTGAAGCTTTCTTT. It specifies CSVPDRGRRTEAFF.

The V and J genes are TRBV9 and TRBJ2-1; tentatively, D is TRBD2 (6 bases). CDR1 and CDR2 (germline): SGDLS, YYNGEE. This CDR3 is 13 amino acids long. Trimming removed 0 bases at V and 10 bases at J, with 11 bases between. The CDR3 DNA follows: TGTGCCAGCAGCGTAGGGGGGGTCGGGGAGCAGTTCTTC. As protein: CASSVGGVGEQFF.

The sample holds a few counts of this clonotype. The J gene is TRBJ2-1, the V gene TRBV5-5; either TRBD1 or TRBD2 may fit D (5 bases each). Germline-derived CDR1 and CDR2 are SGHKS and YYEKEE (reference sequence). V was trimmed by 0 bases and J by 14 bases, leaving 21 bases between them. CDR3 size: 15 residues. This CDR3 reads CASSLGWGSFALEFF. The DNA of the CDR3 is TGTGCCAGCAGCTTGGGGTGGGGGAGTTTCGCCCTCGAGTTCTTC. Together with reference TRBV5-5 and TRBJ2-1, the CDR3 gives the full variable domain: DAGVTQSPTHLIKTRGQQVTLRCSPISGHKSVSWYQQVLGQGPQFIFQYYEKEERGRGNFPDRFSARQFPNYSSELNVNALLLGDSALYLCASSLGWGSFALEFFGPGTRLTVL.

The chain couples TRBV27 to TRBJ2-7, with a weak D call TRBD1 (5 bases). CDR1 is MNHEY, CDR2 SMNVEV, per germline (reference sequence). The CDR3 has 14 residues. The V and J ends lost 2 bases and 6 bases respectively, with 14 bases between them. The CDR3: CASSLNWTPSEQYF. DNA for the CDR3: TGTGCCAGCAGTTTAAATTGGACACCCTCCGAGCAGTACTTC.

This clonotype was recorded at least ten times. V usage is TRBV15 and J usage is TRBJ1-1, with D possibly TRBD1 on 5 matching bases. Trimming removed 5 bases at V and 1 base at J, with 5 bases between. Germline values: CDR1 LNHNV, CDR2 YYDKDF (reference sequence). This CDR3 is 12 amino acids long. The chain's CDR3 is CATSGGNTEAFF. The CDR3, as DNA: TGTGCCACCAGCGGGGGGAACACTGAAGCTTTCTTT.

This clonotype occurred many times. The junction does not match germline at one end; this may be a read error. The chain has TRBV7-7 and TRBJ2-2, with 10 bases fitting TRBD1. The CDR3 spans 15 residues. Germline V CDR1 and CDR2: SSHAT, FNYEAQ (reference sequence). CDR3 in amino acids: CASSLGTGATGELFF. CDR3 bases: TGCGCCAGCAGCTTGGGGACAGGGGCCACCGGGGAGCTGTTTTTT.

This clonotype was recorded a few times. The rearrangement joins TRBV9 to TRBJ1-1, with 10 bases lining up with TRBD1. There are 15 residues in the CDR3. The V gene's germline CDR1 is SGDLS and CDR2 YYNGEE. V gave up 0 bases and J gave up 6 bases; unmatched junction bases: 5. The CDR3 reads CASSVGTGGYSEAFF. Written as DNA, the CDR3 is TGTGCCAGCAGCGTAGGGACAGGGGGGTATTCTGAAGCTTTCTTT. The full variable domain, in which reference TRBV9 and TRBJ1-1 provide the parts outside the CDR3, is DSGVTQTPKHLITATGQRVTLRCSPRSGDLSVYWYQQSLDQGLQFLIQYYNGEERAKGNILERFSAQQFPDLHSELNLSSLELGDSALYFCASSVGTGGYSEAFFGQGTRLTVV.

The rearrangement links TRBV18 to TRBJ1-1; TRBD1 matches at 7 bases. The ends lost 6 bases at V and 7 bases at J; junction bases unmatched: 2. Germline V CDR1 and CDR2: KGHSH, LQKENI. The CDR3 spans 11 residues. CDR3 in amino acids: CASSGTDEAFF. The CDR3 nucleotides read TGTGCCAGCTCCGGGACAGATGAAGCTTTCTTT.

This clonotype has at least ten counts. CDR3 DNA sequence: TGTGCCAGCAGCTTAGAACCGGGGGGGGATACGCAGTATTTT. Protein: CASSLEPGGDTQYF. This chain connects TRBV7-8 to TRBJ2-3, with TRBD2 identical over 8 bases. The CDR3 has 14 amino acids. The ends lost 1 base at V and 6 bases at J; junction bases unmatched: 3. Germline loops: CDR1 SGHVS, CDR2 FQNEAQ.

A few counts support this clonotype. V usage is TRBV20-1 and J usage is TRBJ2-3; no clear D gene. The germline gives CDR1 DFQATT, CDR2 SNEGSKA (reference sequence). The V end lost 0 bases, the J end lost 6 bases, and 13 bases lay between the germline ends. The CDR3 consists of 14 residues. For the CDR3, the DNA is TGCAGTGCTAGAGAGTTACTACAACATGATACGCAGTATTTT. Encoded protein: CSARELLQHDTQYF.

This clonotype was seen more than once but under ten times. This sequence joins TRBV12-3 or TRBV12-4 and TRBJ1-4; 7 bases fit TRBD1. The CDR3 totals 15 residues. After removal of 6 bases from V and 8 bases from J, the junction contained 12 bases not matched to a gene. CDR3 bases: TGTGCCAGCAGGCGGACCGGACAGGCCCGAGAAAAACTGTTTTTT. Translating it yields CASRRTGQAREKLFF.

The chain uses TRBV7-9 and TRBJ2-1; TRBD1 might be the D (6 bases). CDR3 size: 15 residues. V dropped 3 bases and J dropped 1 base, with 10 bases sitting between them. From germline, CDR1 is SEHNR and CDR2 FQNEAQ (reference sequence). CDR3 sequence (DNA): TGTGCCAGCAGCTTTGGACAGAAGTCCTACAATGAGCAGTTCTTC. Its translation: CASSFGQKSYNEQFF.

The rearrangement links TRBV11-1 to TRBJ2-7; 9 positions match TRBD1. Germline V gene data show CDR1 as SGHAT and CDR2 as FQDESV (reference sequence). This CDR3 region has 15 residues. The ends lost 5 bases at V and 3 bases at J; junction bases unmatched: 8. The CDR3 region is CASSGQGIGGYEQYF. As DNA, the CDR3 is TGTGCCAGCAGCGGACAGGGGATAGGGGGCTACGAGCAGTACTTC.

This clonotype was counted at least ten times. The rearrangement uses TRBV2 and TRBJ2-3; D possibly corresponds to TRBD2 (6 bases). Trimming pared 9 bases from V and 8 bases from J, leaving 18 bases between. The CDR3 contains 13 residues. The germline V gene has CDR1 SNHLY and CDR2 FYNNEI. CDR3 protein: CASPTGGAGTQYF. Here the CDR3 DNA reads TGTGCCAGTCCAACCGGAGGGGCCGGTACGCAGTATTTT.

The V gene is TRBV2, the J gene TRBJ2-5, with a tentative D call TRBD2 (6 bases). Germline V gene data show CDR1 as SNHLY and CDR2 as FYNNEI. Trimming took 6 bases from V and 5 from J, leaving 10 bases between them. The CDR3 has 12 amino acids. The CDR3 region is CASSGGWETQYF. For the CDR3, the DNA is TGTGCCAGCAGCGGGGGATGGGAGACCCAGTACTTC.